This T cell receptor (beta chain) was identified in a study of blood T cell repertoires in COVID-19. Study in general: The origin of the acute and convalescent COVID-19 samples was the United States, Italy and Spain. PBMCs, B-cell-depleted T cells, or T cells were the source of the cDNA or gDNA that made up the material.

This clone was counted only a few times. Measured with immunoSEQ multiplex PCR; TCRdb has only the in-frame clones, and not every one. The sample lists some 110,000 clones; approximately 90% were seen once. The germline CDR1 and CDR2 sequences are SGHNT and YYREEE (reference sequence). The CDR3 loop spans 16 amino acids. Trimming took 4 bases from V and 4 from J; bases not matched to a gene: 9. Seattle patient enrollment occurred during active infection, with longitudinal follow-up thereafter. Sequenced material: peripheral blood. This clonotype originated in a man aged 50-59 years with COVID-19, enrolled during active disease. The chain uses TRBV5-4 and TRBJ1-5; TRBD1 aligns across 9 bases. The CDR3 region is CASSAGPGQGNQPQHF. The CDR3 DNA reads TGTGCCAGCAGCGCCGGGCCGGGACAGGGAAATCAGCCCCAGCATTTT. The full variable domain, with the rest looked up from reference TRBV5-4 and TRBJ1-5, is ETGVTQSPTHLIKTRGQQVTLRCSSQSGHNTVSWYQQALGQGPQFIFQYYREEENGRGNFPPRFSGLQFPNYSSELNVNALELDDSALYLCASSAGPGQGNQPQHFGDGTRLSIL.